These 2 T cell receptor beta chains share one sample of origin, sequenced in a study of beta chain features in type 1 diabetes. Study-level results: For Type 1 diabetes patients, all four CD4+ subsets carried TCRB CDR3s that were moderately but significantly shorter.

Sequencing targeted expressed TCRB transcripts, as all isolated RNA had been reverse transcribed. Profiling relied on immunoSEQ multiplex PCR, and the TCRdb table lists in-frame clones only, not all of them. Of more than 300,000 clones in the sample, over 9.5% were seen once. No antigens are known for them. The sequencing sample was made of naive CD4+ T cells from blood. The receptor source for this set is a woman under 30 with type 1 diabetes.

The chain uses TRBV4-3 and TRBJ2-5; D perhaps matches TRBD1 (5 bases). The V gene lost 1 base and the J gene lost 4 bases, with 10 bases spanning the gap. This CDR3 region has 14 residues. The V gene's germline CDR1 is LGHNA and CDR2 YSLEER. CDR3 nucleotides: TGCGCCAGCAGCCAAGGACAGAGGACAGAGACCCAGTACTTC. Protein: CASSQGQRTETQYF.

This clone was observed a handful of times. V is TRBV10-3 and J is TRBJ2-5, with 7 bases identical to TRBD2. Trimming removed 6 bases from V and 1 base from J; junction bases left unmatched: 8. In germline, CDR1 is ENHRY, CDR2 SYGVKD. The CDR3 totals 15 residues. The DNA of the CDR3 is TGTGCCATCAGGGACCAGCGGGGACTCCAAGAGACCCAGTACTTC. Translating gives CAIRDQRGLQETQYF.